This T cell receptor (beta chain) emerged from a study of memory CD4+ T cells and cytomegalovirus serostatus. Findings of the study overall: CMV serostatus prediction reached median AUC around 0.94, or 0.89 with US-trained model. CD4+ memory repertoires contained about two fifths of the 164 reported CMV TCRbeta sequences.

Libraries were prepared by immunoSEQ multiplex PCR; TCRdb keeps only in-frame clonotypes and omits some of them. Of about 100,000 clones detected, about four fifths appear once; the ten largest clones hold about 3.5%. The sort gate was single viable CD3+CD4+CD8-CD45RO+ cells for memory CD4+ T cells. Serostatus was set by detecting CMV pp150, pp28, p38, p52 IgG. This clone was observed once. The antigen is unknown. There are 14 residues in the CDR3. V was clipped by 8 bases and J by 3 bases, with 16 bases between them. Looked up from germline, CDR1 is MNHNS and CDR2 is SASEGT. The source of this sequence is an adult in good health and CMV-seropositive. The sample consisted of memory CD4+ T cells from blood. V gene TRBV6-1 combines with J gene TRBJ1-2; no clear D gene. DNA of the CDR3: TGTGCCAGCGGTTTAAACATAATCCACTATGGCTACACCTTC. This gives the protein CASGLNIIHYGYTF.